This T cell receptor beta chain is drawn from a study of identical twins. General observations from the study: Model-predicted out-of-frame TCR alpha sharing fell below observed values in monozygotic twins.

TCRdb redid the calling of the 5' RACE reads with MiXCR, one entry per CDR3 protein. The sample yields about 890,000 distinct CDR3 sequences, 9% to 15% seen once. With respect to this clonotype: Its antigen remains unknown.

Trimming cost V 2 bases and J 5 bases, with 17 bases left between them. The CDR3 contains 16 residues. The germline CDR1 and CDR2 sequences are SGHRS and YFSETQ. This same sample was also part of a study on yellow fever vaccine responses in identical twins.

Sequenced sample: PBMCs. V usage is TRBV5-1 and J usage is TRBJ2-1; D remains unclear. The clonotype comes from a woman aged 18-35 years in good health. The CDR3 nucleotides are TGCGCCAGCAGCTTCCAGACGCCCCAAGGAAACAATGAGCAGTTCTTC. Protein: CASSFQTPQGNNEQFF.